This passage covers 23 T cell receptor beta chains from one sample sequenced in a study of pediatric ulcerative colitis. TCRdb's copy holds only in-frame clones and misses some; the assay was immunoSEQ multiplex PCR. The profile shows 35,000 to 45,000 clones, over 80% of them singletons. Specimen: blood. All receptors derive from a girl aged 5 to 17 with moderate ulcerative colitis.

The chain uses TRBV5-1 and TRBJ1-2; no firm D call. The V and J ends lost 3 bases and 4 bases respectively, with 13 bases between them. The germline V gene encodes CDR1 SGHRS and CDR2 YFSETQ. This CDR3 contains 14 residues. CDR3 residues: CASSSEGGSYGYTF. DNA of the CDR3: TGCGCCAGCAGCTCGGAAGGAGGTTCCTATGGCTACACCTTC.

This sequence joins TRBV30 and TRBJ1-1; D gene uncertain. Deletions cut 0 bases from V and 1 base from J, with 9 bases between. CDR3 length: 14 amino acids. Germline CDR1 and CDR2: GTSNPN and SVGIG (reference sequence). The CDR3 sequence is CAWSVALGNTEAFF. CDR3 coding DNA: TGTGCCTGGAGTGTCGCCCTTGGGAACACTGAAGCTTTCTTT.

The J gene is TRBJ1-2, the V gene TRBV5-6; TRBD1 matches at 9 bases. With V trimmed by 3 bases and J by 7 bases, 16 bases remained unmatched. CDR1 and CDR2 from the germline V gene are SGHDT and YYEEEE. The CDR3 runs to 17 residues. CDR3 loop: CASSSAGTGPAMIGYTF. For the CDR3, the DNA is TGTGCCAGCAGCTCCGCGGGGACAGGGCCAGCTATGATTGGCTACACCTTC.

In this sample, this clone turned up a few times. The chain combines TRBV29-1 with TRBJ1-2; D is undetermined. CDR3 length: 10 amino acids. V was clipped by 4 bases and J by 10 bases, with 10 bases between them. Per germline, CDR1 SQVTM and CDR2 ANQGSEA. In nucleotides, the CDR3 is TGCAGCGTTGTCGCCGGACCCTACACCTTC. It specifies CSVVAGPYTF.

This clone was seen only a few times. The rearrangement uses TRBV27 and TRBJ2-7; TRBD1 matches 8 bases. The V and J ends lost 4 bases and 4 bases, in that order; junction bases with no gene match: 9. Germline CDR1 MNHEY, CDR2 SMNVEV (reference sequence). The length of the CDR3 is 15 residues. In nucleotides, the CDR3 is TGTGCCAGCAGTTACCGGAGGACAGGGCAGTACGAGCAGTACTTC. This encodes CASSYRRTGQYEQYF.

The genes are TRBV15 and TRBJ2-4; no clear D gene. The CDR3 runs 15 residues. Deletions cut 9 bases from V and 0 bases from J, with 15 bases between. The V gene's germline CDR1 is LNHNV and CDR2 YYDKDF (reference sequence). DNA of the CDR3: TGTGCCACTGCCACCTACGGGCTAGCCAAAAACATTCAGTACTTC. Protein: CATATYGLAKNIQYF.

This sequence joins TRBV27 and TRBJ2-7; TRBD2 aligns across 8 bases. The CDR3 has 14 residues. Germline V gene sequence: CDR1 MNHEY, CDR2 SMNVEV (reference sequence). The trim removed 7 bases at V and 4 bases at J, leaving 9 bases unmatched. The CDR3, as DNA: TGTGCCAGCAATAGAGCGGGAGAGGAGTACGAGCAGTACTTC. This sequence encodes CASNRAGEEYEQYF.

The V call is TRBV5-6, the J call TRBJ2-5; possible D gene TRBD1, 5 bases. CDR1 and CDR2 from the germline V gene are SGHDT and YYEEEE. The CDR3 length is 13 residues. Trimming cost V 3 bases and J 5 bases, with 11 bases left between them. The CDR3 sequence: CASSYGAGETQYF. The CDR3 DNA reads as TGTGCCAGCAGCTATGGTGCAGGGGAGACCCAGTACTTC.

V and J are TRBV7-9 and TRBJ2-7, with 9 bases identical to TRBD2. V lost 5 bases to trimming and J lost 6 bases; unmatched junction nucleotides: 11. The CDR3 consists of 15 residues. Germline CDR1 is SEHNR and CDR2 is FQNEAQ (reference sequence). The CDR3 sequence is CASSAPGLASGEQYF. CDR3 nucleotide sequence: TGTGCCAGCAGCGCCCCCGGACTAGCGTCAGGCGAGCAGTACTTC.

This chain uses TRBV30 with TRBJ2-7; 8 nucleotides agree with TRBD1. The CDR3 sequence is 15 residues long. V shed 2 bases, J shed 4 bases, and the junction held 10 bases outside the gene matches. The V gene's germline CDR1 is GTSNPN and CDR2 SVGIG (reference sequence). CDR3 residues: CAWSPTGTGFYEQYF. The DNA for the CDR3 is TGTGCCTGGAGTCCCACCGGGACAGGTTTTTACGAGCAGTACTTC. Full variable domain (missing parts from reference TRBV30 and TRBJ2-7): SQTIHQWPATLVQPVGSPLSLECTVEGTSNPNLYWYRQAAGRGLQLLFYSVGIGQISSEVPQNLSASRPQDRQFILSSKKLLLSDSGFYLCAWSPTGTGFYEQYFGPGTRLTVT.

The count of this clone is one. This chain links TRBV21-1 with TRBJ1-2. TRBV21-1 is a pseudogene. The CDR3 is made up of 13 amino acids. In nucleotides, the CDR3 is TGTGCCAGCAGCAACGGGTGCCCCTATGGCTACACCTTC. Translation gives CASSNGCPYGYTF.

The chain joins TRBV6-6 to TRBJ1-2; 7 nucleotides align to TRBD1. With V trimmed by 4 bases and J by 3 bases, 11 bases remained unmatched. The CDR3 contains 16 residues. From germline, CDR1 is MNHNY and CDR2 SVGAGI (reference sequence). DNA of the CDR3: TGTGCCAGCAGTTCACCCGGGACAGAAACATACTATGGCTACACCTTC. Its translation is CASSSPGTETYYGYTF.

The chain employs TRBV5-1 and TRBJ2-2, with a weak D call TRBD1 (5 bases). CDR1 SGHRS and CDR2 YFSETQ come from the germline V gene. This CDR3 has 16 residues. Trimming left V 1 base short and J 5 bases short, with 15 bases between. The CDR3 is CASSLKWQGWTGELFF. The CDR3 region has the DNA TGCGCCAGCAGCTTGAAGTGGCAGGGTTGGACCGGGGAGCTGTTTTTT.

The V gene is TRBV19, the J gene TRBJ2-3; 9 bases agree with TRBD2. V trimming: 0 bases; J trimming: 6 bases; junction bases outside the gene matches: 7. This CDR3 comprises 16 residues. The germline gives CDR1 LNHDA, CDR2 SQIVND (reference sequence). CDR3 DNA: TGTGCCAGTAGTATAGAGGCTAGCGGGGCAGGGGATACGCAGTATTTT. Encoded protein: CASSIEASGAGDTQYF.

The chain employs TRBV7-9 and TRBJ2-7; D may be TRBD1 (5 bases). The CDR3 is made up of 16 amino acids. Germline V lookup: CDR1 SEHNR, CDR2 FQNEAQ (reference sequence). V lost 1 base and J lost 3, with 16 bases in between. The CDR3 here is CASSLVGAGSDYEQYF. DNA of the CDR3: TGTGCCAGCAGCTTAGTAGGGGCAGGATCAGACTACGAGCAGTACTTC.

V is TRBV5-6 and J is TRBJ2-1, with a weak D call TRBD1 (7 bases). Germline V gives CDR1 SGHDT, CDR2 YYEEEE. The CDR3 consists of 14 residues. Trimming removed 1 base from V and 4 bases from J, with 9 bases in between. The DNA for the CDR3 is TGTGCCAGCAGCTTGCAGGGGGGTTACAATGAGCAGTTCTTC. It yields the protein CASSLQGGYNEQFF.

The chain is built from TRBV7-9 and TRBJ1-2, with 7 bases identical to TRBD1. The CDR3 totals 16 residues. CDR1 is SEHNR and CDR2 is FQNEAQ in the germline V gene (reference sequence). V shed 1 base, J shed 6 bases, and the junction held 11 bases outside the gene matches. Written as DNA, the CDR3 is TGTGCCAGCAGCTTAGGTGGTTTAGGGACAGAAGATGGCTACACCTTC. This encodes CASSLGGLGTEDGYTF.

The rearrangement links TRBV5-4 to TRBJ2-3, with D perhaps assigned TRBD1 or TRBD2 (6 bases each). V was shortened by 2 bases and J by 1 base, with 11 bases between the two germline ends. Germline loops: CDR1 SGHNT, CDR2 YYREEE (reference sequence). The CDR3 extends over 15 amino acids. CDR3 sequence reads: CASSFGGGGTDTQYF. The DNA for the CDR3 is TGTGCCAGCAGCTTTGGGGGCGGGGGCACAGATACGCAGTATTTT.

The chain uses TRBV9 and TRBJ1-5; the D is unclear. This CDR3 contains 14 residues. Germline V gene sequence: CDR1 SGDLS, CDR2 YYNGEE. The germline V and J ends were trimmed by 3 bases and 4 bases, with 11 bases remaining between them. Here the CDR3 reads CASSGIGRNQPQHF. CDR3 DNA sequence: TGTGCCAGCAGCGGAATTGGGAGAAATCAGCCCCAGCATTTT.

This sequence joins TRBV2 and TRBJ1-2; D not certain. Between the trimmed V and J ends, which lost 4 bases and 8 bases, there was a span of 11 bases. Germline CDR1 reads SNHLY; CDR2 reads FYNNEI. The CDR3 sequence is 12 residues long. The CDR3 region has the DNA TGTGCCAGCAGTGTTTCTGGGAACGGCTACACCTTC. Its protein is CASSVSGNGYTF.

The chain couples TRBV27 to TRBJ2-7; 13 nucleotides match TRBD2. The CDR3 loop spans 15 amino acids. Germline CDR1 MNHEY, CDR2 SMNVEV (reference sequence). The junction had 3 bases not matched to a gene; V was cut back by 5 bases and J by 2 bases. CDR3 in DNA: TGTGCCAGCAGTATAGGGACTAGCGGGACCTACGAGCAGTACTTC. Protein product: CASSIGTSGTYEQYF.

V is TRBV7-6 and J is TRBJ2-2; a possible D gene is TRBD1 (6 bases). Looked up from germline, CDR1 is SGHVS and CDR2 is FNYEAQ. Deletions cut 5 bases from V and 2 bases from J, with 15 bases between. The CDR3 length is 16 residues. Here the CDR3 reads CASSASMGANTGELFF. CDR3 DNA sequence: TGTGCCAGCAGCGCCTCGATGGGGGCCAACACCGGGGAGCTGTTTTTT.

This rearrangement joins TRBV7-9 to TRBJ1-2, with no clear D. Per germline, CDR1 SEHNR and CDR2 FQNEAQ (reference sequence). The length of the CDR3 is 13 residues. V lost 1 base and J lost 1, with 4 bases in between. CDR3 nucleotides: TGTGCCAGCAGCTTAGACAGTAACTATGGCTACACCTTC. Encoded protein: CASSLDSNYGYTF.